This is a list of T cell receptor beta chains from one sample in a study of Tregs in tolerant kidney transplant recipients. Sequencing was performed with immunoSEQ multiplex PCR; in TCRdb, only in-frame clones are kept and a portion is missing. The sample holds tens of thousands of clones; roughly 89% are singletons and the top ten take approximately 0.4%. The sample was CD4+ T cells from blood, taken before the transplant. These receptors all come from a human donor who received a combined kidney and bone marrow transplant. CDR3s include the opening cysteine and the closing phenylalanine or tryptophan. The D gene is left open where the match is weak.

D | J | V | CDR3
NA | TRBJ2-6 | TRBV29-1 | CSVEEGAGANVLTF
TRBD2 | TRBJ2-7 | TRBV5-1 | CASSLDSSGSLGNEQYF
TRBD1 | TRBJ1-4 | TRBV19 | CASQRADRRSTNEKLFF
TRBD1 | TRBJ2-7 | TRBV5-8 | CASSRAGTGGSYEQYF
TRBD1 | TRBJ1-4 | TRBV5-1 | CASSPGGAGEKLFF
NA | TRBJ2-7 | TRBV7-8 | CASSLVGGGYEQYF
TRBD2 | TRBJ2-3 | TRBV19 | CASSTRSSGRAGGTDTQYF
NA | TRBJ2-3 | TRBV5-1 | CASSLTSGLNLDTQYF
TRBD1 | TRBJ1-3 | TRBV2 | CASSGRGWNSGNTIYF
TRBD1 | TRBJ1-4 | TRBV2 | CASSEEGTGGGKLFF
TRBD2 | TRBJ2-1 | TRBV6-1 | CASSAGGLATSYNEQFF
NA | TRBJ1-5 | TRBV19 | CASSFHNQPQHF
TRBD2 | TRBJ2-7 | TRBV19 | CASSMRWDYTYEQYF
NA | TRBJ2-3 | TRBV9 | CASRPSGADTQYF
NA | TRBJ2-6 | TRBV5-1 | CASSLTGANVLTF
TRBD1 | TRBJ2-7 | TRBV11-2 | CASSSRPDRAEQYF